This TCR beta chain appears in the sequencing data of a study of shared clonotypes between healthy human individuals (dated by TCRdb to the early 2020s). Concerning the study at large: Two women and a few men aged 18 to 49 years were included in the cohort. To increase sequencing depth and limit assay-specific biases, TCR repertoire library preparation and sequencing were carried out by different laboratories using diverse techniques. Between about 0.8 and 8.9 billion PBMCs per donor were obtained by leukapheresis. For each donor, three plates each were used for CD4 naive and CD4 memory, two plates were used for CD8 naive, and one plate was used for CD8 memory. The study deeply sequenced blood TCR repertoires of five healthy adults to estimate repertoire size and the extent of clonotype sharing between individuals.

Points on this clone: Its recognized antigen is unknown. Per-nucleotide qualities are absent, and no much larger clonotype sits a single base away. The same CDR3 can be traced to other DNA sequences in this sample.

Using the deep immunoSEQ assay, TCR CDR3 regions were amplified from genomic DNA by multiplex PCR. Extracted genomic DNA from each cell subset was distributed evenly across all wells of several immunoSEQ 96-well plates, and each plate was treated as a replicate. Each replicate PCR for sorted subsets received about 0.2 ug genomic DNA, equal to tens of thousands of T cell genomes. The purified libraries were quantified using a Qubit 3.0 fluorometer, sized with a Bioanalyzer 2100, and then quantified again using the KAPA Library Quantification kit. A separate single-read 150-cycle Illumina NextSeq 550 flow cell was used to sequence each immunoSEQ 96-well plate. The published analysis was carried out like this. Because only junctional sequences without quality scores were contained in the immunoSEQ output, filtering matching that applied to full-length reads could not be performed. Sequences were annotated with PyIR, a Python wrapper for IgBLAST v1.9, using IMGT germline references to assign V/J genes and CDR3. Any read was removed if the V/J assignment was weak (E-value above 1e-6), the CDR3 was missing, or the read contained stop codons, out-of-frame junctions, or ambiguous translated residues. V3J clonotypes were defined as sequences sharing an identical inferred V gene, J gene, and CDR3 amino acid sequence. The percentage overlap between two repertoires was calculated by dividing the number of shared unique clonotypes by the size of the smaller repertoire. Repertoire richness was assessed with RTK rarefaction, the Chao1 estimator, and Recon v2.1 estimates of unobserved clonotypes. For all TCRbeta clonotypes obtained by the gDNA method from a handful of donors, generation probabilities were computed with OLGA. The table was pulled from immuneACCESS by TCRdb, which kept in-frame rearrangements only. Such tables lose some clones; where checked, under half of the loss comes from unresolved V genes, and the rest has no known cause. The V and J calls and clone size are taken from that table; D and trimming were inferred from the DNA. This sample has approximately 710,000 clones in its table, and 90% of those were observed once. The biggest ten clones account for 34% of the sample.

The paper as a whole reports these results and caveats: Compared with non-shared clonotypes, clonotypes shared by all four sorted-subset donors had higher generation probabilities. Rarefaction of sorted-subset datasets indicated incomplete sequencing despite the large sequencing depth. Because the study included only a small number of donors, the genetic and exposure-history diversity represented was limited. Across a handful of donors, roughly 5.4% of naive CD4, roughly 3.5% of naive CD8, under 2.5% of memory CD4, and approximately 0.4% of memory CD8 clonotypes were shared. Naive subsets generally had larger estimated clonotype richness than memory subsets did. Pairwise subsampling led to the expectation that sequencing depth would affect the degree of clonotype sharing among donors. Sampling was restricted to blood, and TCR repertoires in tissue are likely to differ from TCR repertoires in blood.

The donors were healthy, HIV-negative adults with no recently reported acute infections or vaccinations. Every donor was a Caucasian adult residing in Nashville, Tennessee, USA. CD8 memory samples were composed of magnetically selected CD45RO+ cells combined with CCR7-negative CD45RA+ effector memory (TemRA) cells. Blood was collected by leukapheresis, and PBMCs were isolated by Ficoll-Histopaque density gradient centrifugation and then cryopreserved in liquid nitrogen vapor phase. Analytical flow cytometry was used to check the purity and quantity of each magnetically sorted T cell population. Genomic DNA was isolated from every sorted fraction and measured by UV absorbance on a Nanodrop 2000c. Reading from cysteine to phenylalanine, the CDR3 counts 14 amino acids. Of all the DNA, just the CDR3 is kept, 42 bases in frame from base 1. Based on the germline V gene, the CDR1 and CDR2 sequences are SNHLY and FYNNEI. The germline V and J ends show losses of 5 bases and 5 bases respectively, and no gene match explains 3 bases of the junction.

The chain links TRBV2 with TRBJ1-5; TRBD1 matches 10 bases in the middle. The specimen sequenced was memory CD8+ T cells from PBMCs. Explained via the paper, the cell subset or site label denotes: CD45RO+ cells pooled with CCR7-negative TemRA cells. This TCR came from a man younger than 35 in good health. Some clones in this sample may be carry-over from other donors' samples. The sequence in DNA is TGTGCCAGCAGTCCGGGACAGGGGTATCAGCCCCAGCATTTT. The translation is CASSPGQGYQPQHF.